Detailed here is one T cell receptor beta chain. Its antigen is still unknown. The CDR3 has 17 amino acids. Germline loops: CDR1 MGHDK, CDR2 SYGVNS. V lost 5 bases to trimming and J lost 0 bases, with 17 bases between them. Sequencing was performed with immunoSEQ multiplex PCR; in TCRdb, only in-frame clones are kept and a portion is missing. The sample carries fewer than 100,000 clones, roughly 81% recorded once. This sample stems from a study of T cell responses to AZD1222 COVID-19 vaccine. Study results and caveats: Possibly, clonal diversity was underestimated; donors were largely white British and included more females. Samples come after the peak T cell response, not at day 14. Nearly half of the spike-specific TCRs reportedly recognize variant regions that carry no mutations. Baseline serostatus was positive in only a handful of AZD1222 recipients.

This chain uses TRBV25-1 with TRBJ1-3; D is unclear. Here the sequenced sample was peripheral blood, taken on day 0 of AZD1222 vaccination. This TCR derives from an adult in good health. In nucleotides, the CDR3 is TGTGCCAGCAGTCCTCGTATTGGACGGCGCTCTGGAAACACCATATATTTT. It encodes CASSPRIGRRSGNTIYF.